This is a list of T cell receptor beta chains from one sample in a study of cytomegalovirus exposure and HLA in healthy donors. Data came from immunoSEQ multiplex PCR; TCRdb stores just in-frame clones and leaves some out. The sample records 90,000 to 150,000 clones, 88% being singletons. Sequenced sample: PBMCs. The source of these receptors is a man younger than 35 in good health and CMV-seropositive. The CDR3 runs from the conserved cysteine through the conserved F or W. A D gene is named only where the DNA matches it firmly.

V gene: TRBV4-2; J gene: TRBJ2-7; D gene: TRBD1; CDR3 protein: CASSQEGDSPYEQYF
V gene: TRBV6-1; J gene: TRBJ1-1; D gene: NA; CDR3 protein: CASSEGQADTEAFF
V gene: TRBV10-3; J gene: TRBJ2-2; D gene: TRBD2; CDR3 protein: CATNLGGGLNTGELFF
V gene: TRBV19; J gene: TRBJ1-2; D gene: TRBD1; CDR3 protein: CASSIAGTVNGYTF
V gene: TRBV2; J gene: TRBJ2-3; D gene: TRBD2; CDR3 protein: CASSSPGGRTDTQYF
V gene: TRBV27; J gene: TRBJ2-5; D gene: TRBD2; CDR3 protein: CASSYRLAGGKETQYF
V gene: TRBV6-1; J gene: TRBJ2-5; D gene: NA; CDR3 protein: CASIARAGQIETQYF
V gene: TRBV7-8; J gene: TRBJ1-2; D gene: NA; CDR3 protein: CASSYTDRGYGYTF
V gene: TRBV7-9; J gene: TRBJ1-4; D gene: NA; CDR3 protein: CASSLVAAGYEKLFF
V gene: TRBV27; J gene: TRBJ2-1; D gene: TRBD1; CDR3 protein: CASSLNWDRLQFYNEQFF